Below, 29 T cell receptor beta chains from the same sample are listed, as sequenced in a study of CD8+ T cells in alopecia areata. Extracted RNA was reverse transcribed, and the resulting cDNA served as sequencing template. Assay: immunoSEQ multiplex PCR; the TCRdb copy retains only in-frame clones and omits some. The sample has over 100,000 clones, none seen only once; the top ten hold roughly 21%. Sequences were obtained from lesional skin. Receptor source: a C3H/HeJ mouse with alopecia areata. Mice of this strain are of MHC haplotype H2-k.

This clone was counted a few times. Germline and genes: mouse. Sequencing ends 4 residues short of the CDR3 end; the germline J gene provides the rest. The chain employs TRBV30 and TRBJ1-2; D remains unclear. Trimming removed 0 bases from V and 0 bases from J, with 5 bases in between. Germline V gene lookup returns CDR1 SQVVS and CDR2 ANEGSEA. The CDR3 totals 13 residues. CDR3: CSSRDSTNSDYTF. The CDR3 DNA, read in part, is TGTAGTTCTAGAGACAGTACAAACTCC.

This clone was observed a few times. These gene names are mouse names. Read sequence stops 4 residues before the CDR3 end, and the germline J gene provides the missing end. The rearrangement uses TRBV13-3 and TRBJ2-1; 12 bases are a match to TRBD1. The V gene's germline CDR1 is NNHDY and CDR2 SYVADS. This CDR3 contains 15 residues. The CDR3 is CASSFGTGGGAEQFF. The CDR3 bases that were read are TGTGCCAGCAGTTTCGGGACAGGGGGCGGAGCT.

This clone was detected only a few times. The listed genes are named as in mouse. Incomplete CDR3 DNA: TGTGCCAGCGGTGAGATGACTGGGGGGGACTCT. Translating it yields CASGEMTGGDS. The full CDR3 is CASGEMTGGDSEQFF. The V call is TRBV13-2, the J call TRBJ2-1; 11 positions agree with TRBD2. Read coverage stops 4 residues before the CDR3 terminus; the germline J gene supplies the remainder. Germline CDR1 and CDR2: NNHNN and SYGAGS (reference sequence). CDR3 size: 15 residues.

In its sample, this clone was seen a few times. Here the gene names and germline are mouse. The DNA ends 4 residues before the CDR3 does, and the rest of the CDR3 is filled in from the germline J gene. The chain combines TRBV19 with TRBJ2-3; TRBD2 might be the D (6 bases). Germline V gene sequence: CDR1 FNHDT, CDR2 SITEND (reference sequence). Between the trimmed V and J ends, which lost 5 bases and 2 bases, there was a span of 15 bases. The CDR3 runs to 15 residues. The CDR3 bases that were read are TGTGCCAGCAGCCCCGGGACTCGGACTGCAGAA. This sequence encodes CASSPGTRTAE. The full-length CDR3 reads as CASSPGTRTAETLYF.

Comments on this clone: The gene names given are mouse names. The read is 4 residues too short to cover the CDR3 end, so that end is filled in from the germline J gene. The chain couples TRBV1 to TRBJ2-1, with 11 positions matching TRBD2. The CDR3 covers 16 residues. The V segment lost 5 bases and the J segment 4 bases; nucleotides outside the gene matches: 7. In germline, CDR1 is NSQYPW, CDR2 LRSPGD (reference sequence). Incomplete CDR3 DNA: TGCACCTGCAGTCCGAACTGGGGGGGCGCTTATGCT. As protein: CTCSPNWGGAYA. The full CDR3 reads CTCSPNWGGAYAEQFF.

As concerns this clone: The genes and germline here are from mouse. CDR3 DNA (partial): TGTGCCAGCGCCCAGTCCTAT. Residues: CASAQSY. The entire CDR3 sequence reads CASAQSYEQYF. V gene TRBV13-3 combines with J gene TRBJ2-7, with D unresolved. Read coverage stops 4 residues before the CDR3 terminus; the germline J gene supplies the remainder. The CDR3 length is 11 residues. Trimming cost V 7 bases and J 1 base, with 6 bases left between them. From germline, CDR1 is NNHDY and CDR2 SYVADS.

As for this clone: The genes are named according to mouse. The read is 4 residues too short to cover the CDR3 end, so that end is filled in from the germline J gene. The J gene is TRBJ2-2, the V gene TRBV13-3, with D possibly being TRBD1 (6 bases). This CDR3 has 12 amino acids. Germline V CDR1 and CDR2: NNHDY, SYVADS. V shed 7 bases and J shed 5 bases, with 9 bases lying between them. The part of the CDR3 DNA that was read is TGTGCCAGCGGACAGAGGACCGGG. Translating it yields CASGQRTG. The full CDR3 protein reads CASGQRTGQLYF. The entire variable domain, with the rest obtained from reference TRBV13-3 and TRBJ2-2, is as follows: EAAVTQSPRSKVAVTGGKVTLSCHQTNNHDYMYWYRQDTGHGLRLIHYSYVADSTEKGDIPDGYKASRPSQENFSLILELASLSQTAVYFCASGQRTGQLYFGEGSKLTVL.

This clone was picked up a small number of times. Gene names refer to mouse genes. The read stops 4 residues short of the end of the CDR3; the missing end is completed from the germline J gene. This sequence joins TRBV1 and TRBJ2-7; 12 bases align to TRBD2. Per the germline V gene, CDR1 is NSQYPW and CDR2 is LRSPGD (reference sequence). CDR3 size: 15 residues. The CDR3 loop is CTCSALGTGGYEQYF. The DNA read from the CDR3 is TGCACCTGCAGTGCGCTCGGGACTGGGGGGTAT.

This clone was observed at least ten times. Gene labels here are mouse ones. The read terminates 4 residues before the CDR3 end, so the remaining end is supplied by the germline J gene. The chain is built from TRBV13-3 and TRBJ2-7, with 10 bases that match TRBD2. With 6 bases clipped from V and 3 bases from J, the junction kept 6 bases outside the gene matches. Germline CDR1 is NNHDY and CDR2 is SYVADS. The CDR3 extends over 14 amino acids. The CDR3 is CASTPTGGLYEQYF. The sequenced part of the CDR3 DNA is TGTGCCAGCACCCCGACTGGGGGGCTCTAT.

This clone has only a few counts. Gene names are mouse gene names. The read halts 4 residues ahead of the CDR3 end, with the missing end drawn from the germline J gene. This chain joins TRBV13-1 and TRBJ2-5, with TRBD2 identical over 10 bases. V lost 7 bases and J lost 1; bases outside the gene matches: 0. Looked up from germline, CDR1 is NSHNY and CDR2 is SYGAGN. This CDR3 comprises 13 residues. The CDR3 here is CASGTGDQDTQYF. The sequenced CDR3 bases are TGTGCCAGCGGGACTGGGGACCAAGAC.

With regard to this clone: Genes here carry mouse names. The read halts 4 residues ahead of the CDR3 end, with the missing end drawn from the germline J gene. The chain combines TRBV19 with TRBJ1-4, with 11 bases aligning to TRBD1. CDR3 length equals 17 residues. Germline-derived CDR1 and CDR2 are FNHDT and SITEND (reference sequence). V dropped 1 base and J dropped 0; count of bases not matched to a gene: 2. CDR3 sequence: CASSIRTGGLSNERLFF. The part of the CDR3 DNA that was read is TGTGCCAGCAGTATAAGGACAGGGGGCCTTTCCAACGAA.

Turning to this clone: Mouse gene names apply. The read finishes 4 residues shy of the CDR3 end, and the germline J gene is used to complete it. The V call is TRBV13-2, the J call TRBJ2-5; 9 nucleotides align to TRBD2. There are 16 residues in the CDR3. The germline V gene encodes CDR1 NNHNN and CDR2 SYGAGS (reference sequence). The junction had 7 bases not matched to a gene; V was cut back by 2 bases and J by 3 bases. CDR3 region: CASGELGGHLQDTQYF. The part of the CDR3 DNA that was read is TGTGCCAGCGGTGAACTGGGGGGCCACCTTCAAGAC.

This clone occurred a few times. Mouse gene names apply. Sequencing ends 4 residues short of the CDR3 end; the germline J gene provides the rest. J is TRBJ1-2 and V is TRBV1, with D possibly being TRBD1 (5 bases). Germline V CDR1 and CDR2: NSQYPW, LRSPGD (reference sequence). The CDR3 contains 15 residues. V was pared by 1 base and J by 2 bases, with 11 bases between. Incomplete CDR3 DNA: TGCACCTGCAGTGCAGGCCGGGACTTCAACTCC. This translates into CTCSAGRDFNS. From start to end, the CDR3 is CTCSAGRDFNSDYTF.

This clone was counted between two and nine times. Here the gene names and germline are mouse. The CDR3 extends 4 residues past the end of the read, so its final part is completed from the germline J gene. The rearrangement joins TRBV16 to TRBJ2-7; perhaps TRBD1 as D (5 bases). V gave up 0 bases and J gave up 3 bases, with 6 bases separating them. The CDR3 extends over 13 amino acids. Germline lookup yields CDR1 SGHSA and CDR2 FRNQAP. The chain's CDR3 is CASSLDDSYEQYF. Partial CDR3 DNA: TGTGCAAGCAGCTTAGACGACAGCTAT.

This clone occurred a few times. The gene names given are mouse names. Read coverage stops 4 residues before the CDR3 terminus; the germline J gene supplies the remainder. The rearrangement uses TRBV13-3 and TRBJ2-5, with 9 bases identical to TRBD1. The CDR3 totals 14 residues. Per germline, CDR1 NNHDY and CDR2 SYVADS. CDR3 bases read: TGTGCCAGCAACTCCGGGACAGGGAGAGAC. Residues: CASNSGTGRD. The CDR3 reads in full as CASNSGTGRDTQYF. Variable domain in full (rest from reference TRBV13-3 and TRBJ2-5): EAAVTQSPRSKVAVTGGKVTLSCHQTNNHDYMYWYRQDTGHGLRLIHYSYVADSTEKGDIPDGYKASRPSQENFSLILELASLSQTAVYFCASNSGTGRDTQYFGPGTRLLVL.

This clone appeared a few times. All gene names here are mouse names. The CDR3 end falls 4 residues outside the read, so it is completed with the germline J gene. The V and J genes are TRBV14 and TRBJ2-1; 9 positions agree with TRBD1. Unmatched junction bases numbered 2, after V lost 1 base and J lost 0 bases. The length of the CDR3 is 16 residues. Germline V lookup: CDR1 SGHDT, CDR2 FRDEAV. The CDR3 loop is CASSFRDRDNYAEQFF. The CDR3 DNA, read in part, is TGTGCCAGCAGTTTCCGGGACAGGGATAACTATGCT.

This clone showed up just a few times. All gene names here are mouse names. The CDR3 loop is CASSPDWGGEGAEQFF. The DNA read from the CDR3 is TGTGCCAGCAGTCCCGACTGGGGGGGCGAGGGTGCT. The chain combines TRBV13-3 with TRBJ2-1; the match to TRBD2 covers 12 bases. The CDR3 end is not reached by the read, which stops 4 residues before it; the germline J gene fills it in. V dropped 4 bases and J dropped 6; count of bases not matched to a gene: 8. The CDR3 sequence is 16 residues long. Germline-derived CDR1 and CDR2 are NNHDY and SYVADS.

In this sample, this clone turned up a few times. The genes are named according to mouse. The read ends 4 residues before the CDR3 terminus; that terminus is restored from the germline J gene. The rearrangement uses TRBV13-1 and TRBJ2-5, with D hard to call. This CDR3 has 12 amino acids. Germline V gene data show CDR1 as NSHNY and CDR2 as SYGAGN. Trimming stripped 4 bases from V and 2 bases from J, with 5 bases between. Here the CDR3 reads CASSNSQDTQYF. The covered CDR3 bases are TGTGCCAGCAGTAACTCCCAAGAC.

This clone has more than one count but fewer than ten. Germline and genes: mouse. The CDR3 end is not reached by the read, which stops 4 residues before it; the germline J gene fills it in. This chain connects TRBV1 to TRBJ2-1; 10 nucleotides match TRBD1. V shed 0 bases and J 5 bases; nucleotides not matched to a gene: 4. The CDR3 has 16 amino acids. Germline lookup yields CDR1 NSQYPW and CDR2 LRSPGD (reference sequence). CDR3 bases read: TGCACCTGCAGTGCAGATCCGGGGACAGGGGATGCT. Protein: CTCSADPGTGDA. The whole CDR3 region reads CTCSADPGTGDAEQFF.

This clone was observed a handful of times. Gene names refer to mouse genes. The read terminates 4 residues ahead of where the CDR3 ends, so the germline J gene completes it. V usage is TRBV19 and J usage is TRBJ2-7; 10 positions match TRBD1. The length of the CDR3 is 15 residues. Germline values: CDR1 FNHDT, CDR2 SITEND (reference sequence). The sequenced CDR3 bases are TGTGCCAGCAGTATATATGGGACAGGGGAATAT. Protein product: CASSIYGTGEY. The entire CDR3 is CASSIYGTGEYEQYF.

Worth noting for this clone: All gene names here are mouse names. The CDR3 end is not reached by the read, which stops 4 residues before it; the germline J gene fills it in. The chain joins TRBV13-3 to TRBJ2-7; tentatively, D is TRBD1 (7 bases). CDR1 is NNHDY and CDR2 is SYVADS in the germline V gene. CDR3 length: 15 amino acids. CDR3 protein: CASSDKGGQNYEQYF. Partial CDR3 DNA: TGTGCCAGCAGTGATAAGGGGGGACAGAATTAT.

Notes on this clone: Mouse germline and gene names are used. The read terminates 4 residues before the CDR3 end, so the remaining end is supplied by the germline J gene. The V and J genes are TRBV13-2 and TRBJ2-1; 9 bases map to TRBD2. Germline CDR1 NNHNN, CDR2 SYGAGS (reference sequence). J was trimmed by 2 bases and V by 2 bases; bases with no gene match: 2. The CDR3 length is 15 residues. CDR3 DNA, as far as it was read: TGTGCCAGCGGTGACCGGGACTGGGACTATGCT. This translates into CASGDRDWDYA. The CDR3 as a whole reads CASGDRDWDYAEQFF.

With regard to this clone: Genes and germline come from the mouse. CDR3 bases read: TGTGCCAGCAGCCCCGGGACAGACAACGAA. Amino acid sequence: CASSPGTDNE. The whole CDR3 sequence is CASSPGTDNERLFF. The V and J genes are TRBV5 and TRBJ1-4, with 7 positions matching TRBD1. The CDR3 goes on 4 residues after the read ends, and that part is filled in from the germline J gene. CDR3 length: 14 amino acids. V shed 4 bases, J shed 4 bases, and the junction held 3 bases outside the gene matches. Germline CDR1 reads LGHNA; CDR2 reads YNLKQL (reference sequence).

Regarding this clone: The germline and genes are mouse ones. The CDR3 end is not reached by the read, which stops 4 residues before it; the germline J gene fills it in. The genes are TRBV14 and TRBJ1-4, with 8 bases that match TRBD1. Germline V gene sequence: CDR1 SGHDT, CDR2 FRDEAV. There are 15 residues in the CDR3. Incomplete CDR3 DNA: TGTGCCAGCAGTTTCTCGGACAGGGAAGGCGAA. Amino acids: CASSFSDREGE. The CDR3 in full is CASSFSDREGERLFF.

This clone was seen a handful of times. Genes and germline come from the mouse. Read sequence stops 4 residues before the CDR3 end, and the germline J gene provides the missing end. This chain joins TRBV17 and TRBJ2-3; 8 bases line up with TRBD1. Germline assignment: CDR1 MNHDT and CDR2 YYDKIL. CDR3 length: 16 amino acids. V was clipped by 5 bases and J by 0 bases; unmatched bases: 7. The part of the CDR3 DNA that was read is TGTGCTAGCAGTCCTCGGACAGGGAGGAGTGCAGAA. The encoded protein is CASSPRTGRSAE. The CDR3 reads in full as CASSPRTGRSAETLYF.

This clone came up a few times. Here the gene names and germline are mouse. The read terminates 4 residues ahead of where the CDR3 ends, so the germline J gene completes it. The chain joins TRBV19 to TRBJ2-3; D may be TRBD1 (6 bases). Germline values: CDR1 FNHDT, CDR2 SITEND (reference sequence). Trimming shortened V by 5 bases and J by 1 base, and 14 bases separated the two germline ends. This CDR3 spans 15 amino acids. The CDR3 is CASRTPGVGAETLYF. CDR3 DNA, as far as it was read: TGTGCCAGCAGAACTCCAGGGGTTGGTGCAGAA.

On this clone itself: The germline and genes are mouse ones. The CDR3 goes on 4 residues after the read ends, and that part is filled in from the germline J gene. The chain employs TRBV31 and TRBJ2-5; TRBD2 agrees at 7 bases. This CDR3 contains 13 residues. The germline gives CDR1 GKSSPN, CDR2 SITVG. CDR3 DNA, as far as it was read: TGTGCCTGGAGTCGGGGCTGGGGGGAC. Protein: CAWSRGWGD. The complete CDR3 sequence is CAWSRGWGDTQYF.

This clone was observed a few times. The gene names here belong to mouse. The read halts 4 residues ahead of the CDR3 end, with the missing end drawn from the germline J gene. This chain joins TRBV13-3 and TRBJ2-5; perhaps TRBD2 as D (5 bases). Looked up from germline, CDR1 is NNHDY and CDR2 is SYVADS. The CDR3 extends over 13 amino acids. Partial CDR3 DNA: TGTGCCAGCAGTGCACTGGAAGGGGAC. Residues: CASSALEGD. The whole CDR3 protein reads CASSALEGDTQYF.

Worth noting for this clone: The gene names given are mouse names. The read falls 4 residues short of the CDR3 end, and the missing part is taken from the germline J gene. The chain carries TRBV29 and TRBJ2-1, with 8 bases that match TRBD1. This CDR3 comprises 14 residues. After removal of 3 bases from V and 3 bases from J, the junction contained 1 base not matched to a gene. CDR1 and CDR2 from the germline V gene are MSHET and SYDVDS. The CDR3 here is CASSLGTGYAEQFF. Partial CDR3 DNA: TGTGCTAGCAGTTTGGGGACAGGCTATGCT.